This entry is about one TCR beta chain. This clone was counted only a few times. There is no known antigen for this receptor. Per-nucleotide qualities are absent, and no much larger clonotype sits a single base away. Each collaborating institution followed its own protocols to collect whole blood in K2EDTA tubes. Collaborator samples were shipped for TCRbeta analysis as frozen whole blood, isolated PBMCs, or DNA extracted from either sample type. TCRbeta CDR3 regions were amplified from genomic DNA using the immunoSEQ Assay, a bias-controlled multiplex PCR. The paper's processing steps were these. The number of nucleated cells in each sample was estimated by amplification of reference gene primers within the assay. To quantify the absolute abundance of each unique TCRbeta CDR3 rearrangement, sequence reads were collapsed and filtered. For each sample, productive Simpson clonality was calculated by taking the square root of Simpson's diversity index across productive rearrangements. TCRdb holds this immuneACCESS table with in-frame rearrangements only. Some clones are missing; in checked studies, unresolved V genes explain under half, and the rest has no known cause. The V and J calls and clone size are taken from that table; D and trimming were inferred from the DNA. The sample records under 200,000 clones, roughly four fifths of which are singletons. The ten largest clones take up approximately 6.5% of the sample.

This record comes from a study of blood T cell repertoires in COVID-19 (dated by TCRdb to the early 2020s). About the full investigation: Samples covering the acute and convalescent phases of COVID-19 were provided by collaborators in the United States, Italy and Spain. The material from the prospective study consisted of cDNA or gDNA derived from T cells, B-cell-depleted T cells, or PBMCs. Deeply sampled blood TCRbeta repertoires from subjects exposed to, actively infected with, or recovered from COVID-19 were included in the dataset. The repertoires were made available in a free public database intended to serve as a resource for research on the immune response to SARS-CoV-2. Samples were obtained from the ongoing ImmuneRACE study (first 160 participants) and from about 1,300 subjects provided by 6 global collaborators. Nearly every sample came with metadata listing a de-identified subject ID, COVID-19 status, age in years and sex. Where available, HLA class I and class II types were obtained from metadata supplied by the sample provider rather than from assay-based typing.

Study-level results and caveats: The quantity of clinical and demographic metadata differed by source and by participant and was supplied without curation.

The CDR3 spans 13 residues, from the cysteine through the phenylalanine. Kept here is only the CDR3 DNA, which spans 39 bases and is read in frame from base 1. For this chain, trimming is 11 bases at the V end and 4 bases at the J end, and the number of junction bases without a gene match is 10. Taken from the germline V gene, the CDR1 and CDR2 loops are MDHEN and SYDVKM. The chain is assembled from TRBV28 and TRBJ2-7; the junction holds 8 bases that match TRBD1. This receptor was taken from a woman aged 40 to 49 with acute or convalescent COVID-19. What was sequenced was peripheral blood. The DNA reads as follows: TGTGCCGCCAGACAGGGGACGGGGTACGAGCAGTACTTC. Translated, it gives CAARQGTGYEQYF.